A selection of T cell receptor beta chains follows, all from one sample in a study of T-cell reconstitution after alpha-beta-depleted transplantation in children. TCRdb called the PCR reads again in MiXCR, with one record for every CDR3 protein. The sample carries about 300,000 distinct CDR3 sequences, nearly 8% recorded once. The material was peripheral blood, obtained 360 days after TCRalphabeta/CD19-depleted stem cell transplant. All receptors derive from a female patient younger than 10 who had a stem cell transplant for Fanconi anemia, so the T cells may come from the graft donor. CDR3s include the opening cysteine and the closing phenylalanine or tryptophan. Each record gives: clone size, J gene, V gene, D gene, CDR3 DNA, CDR3 protein. A D gene is named only where the DNA matches it firmly. A row's size may be missing; if present it is once, few, many or a size class.

size: many
J: TRBJ1-1
V: TRBV6-5
D: TRBD1
DNA: TGTGCCAGCAGTTACACGGACAGGGCGAACACTGAAGCTTTCTTT
CDR3: CASSYTDRANTEAFF

size: few
J: TRBJ2-7
V: TRBV7-2
D: NA
DNA: NA
CDR3: CASSSSGAGGTYEQYF

size: NA
J: TRBJ1-2
V: TRBV6-1
D: TRBD1
DNA: TGTGCCAGCAGTCCTACCCTACAGGGGAAAGAAAGAGGCTACACCTTC
CDR3: CASSPTLQGKERGYTF

size: few
J: TRBJ2-2
V: TRBV11-2
D: TRBD2
DNA: TGTGCTTCTACCCGGGGGGCGAACACCGGGGAGCTGTTTTTT
CDR3: CASTRGANTGELFF

size: few
J: TRBJ2-3
V: TRBV20-1
D: NA
DNA: TGCAGTGCTAGAGAGGGGAAGTCTTATACGCAGTATTTT
CDR3: CSAREGKSYTQYF

size: many
J: TRBJ2-3
V: TRBV25-1
D: TRBD2
DNA: TGTGCCATGGGGACTAGCGGGGGTTCGCAGTATTTT
CDR3: CAMGTSGGSQYF

size: NA
J: TRBJ1-3
V: TRBV28
D: NA
DNA: TGTGCCAGCAGTTTGAGCTCTGGAAACACCATATATTTT
CDR3: CASSLSSGNTIYF

size: many
J: TRBJ2-6
V: TRBV15
D: NA
DNA: TGTGCCACCAGTTTGAAACAGGGAACCGGGGCCAACGTCCTGACTTTC
CDR3: CATSLKQGTGANVLTF

size: many
J: TRBJ2-7
V: TRBV25-1
D: TRBD1
DNA: TGTGCCAGCAGTGCCCTTCCGGGACAGGATCCCTACGAGCAGTACTTC
CDR3: CASSALPGQDPYEQYF

size: many
J: TRBJ1-2
V: TRBV4-3
D: NA
DNA: TGCGCCAGCAGCCAAGAGATAGGGAACTATGGCTACACCTTC
CDR3: CASSQEIGNYGYTF

size: NA
J: TRBJ1-2
V: TRBV6-5
D: NA
DNA: TGTGCCAGCAGTTCCCAGGGATTTACTAATGGCTACACCTTC
CDR3: CASSSQGFTNGYTF

size: few
J: TRBJ2-2
V: TRBV11-2
D: NA
DNA: TGTGCCAGCAGCTCAGGCCGGTTAACCACCGGGGAGCTGTTTTTT
CDR3: CASSSGRLTTGELFF

size: NA
J: TRBJ1-4
V: TRBV5-5
D: TRBD1
DNA: TGTGCCAGCAATCCGGGACAGGGGGTTGAAAAACTGTTTTTT
CDR3: CASNPGQGVEKLFF

size: few
J: TRBJ2-3
V: TRBV27
D: NA
DNA: TGTGCCAGCAGTTTATCGACACAGGGAGGCACAGATACGCAGTATTTT
CDR3: CASSLSTQGGTDTQYF